Listed below are T cell receptor beta chains from one sample, sequenced in a study of shared clonotypes between healthy human individuals. Some clones are missing from TCRdb's copy, which holds only in-frame ones; the method was immunoSEQ multiplex PCR. Seen here are 1.5 million to 1.9 million clones, about 98% observed once, and the top ten hold roughly 0.45%. Sequences were obtained from naive CD4+ T cells sorted from blood. The source is a man aged 30 to 39 in good health. Each CDR3 is given with its conserved first and last residue. The D gene is left open where the match is weak. Clone size is not always given. Where it is, it says once, few, many or a class for expanded clones.

TRBV27	TRBJ1-3	once	11	.	TGTGCCAGCAGTTCGGGTAGCACCATATATTTT	CASSSGSTIYF
TRBV29-1	TRBJ2-1	.	14	.	TGCAGCGTTGATTCCAGCGGATTGGGGAATGAGCAGTTCTTC	CSVDSSGLGNEQFF
TRBV6-1	TRBJ2-3	.	12	.	TGTGCCAGCACGGCGCAAACAGATACGCAGTATTTT	CASTAQTDTQYF
TRBV7-9	TRBJ1-5	.	12	.	TGTGCCAGCAGCCTACCAGGTCAGCCCCAGCATTTT	CASSLPGQPQHF
TRBV5-1	TRBJ2-7	.	14	.	TGCGCCAGCAGCCCGGACCTAGCCAACTACGAGCAGTACTTC	CASSPDLANYEQYF
TRBV28	TRBJ2-1	.	12	TRBD1	TGTGCCAGCAGTCAACAGGGGAATGAGCAGTTCTTC	CASSQQGNEQFF
TRBV5-1	TRBJ2-4	.	16	.	TGCGCCAGCAGCCCGGACACAACGCGGACCAAAAACATTCAGTACTTC	CASSPDTTRTKNIQYF
TRBV5-1	TRBJ2-3	.	16	TRBD2	TGCGCCAGCAGCCCCGAACTAGCGGGTGCTACAGATACGCAGTATTTT	CASSPELAGATDTQYF
TRBV5-1	TRBJ1-1	once	13	.	TGCGCCAGCAGCTTTTCGATGAACACTGAAGCTTTCTTT	CASSFSMNTEAFF
TRBV6-6	TRBJ1-2	.	14	.	TGTGCCAGCAGCCGCCCCGACAGGAACTATGGCTACACCTTC	CASSRPDRNYGYTF
TRBV7-8	TRBJ2-5	.	14	.	TGTGCCAGCAGCTTAGGAGTGGGGAGAGAGACCCAGTACTTC	CASSLGVGRETQYF
TRBV29-1	TRBJ2-2	once	14	TRBD2	TGCAGCGTTGTTCTAGCGGGAGTGTCCGGGGAGCTGTTTTTT	CSVVLAGVSGELFF
TRBV7-9	TRBJ2-3	.	15	.	TGTGCCAGCAGCACTGGGACGGCCAAGACAGATACGCAGTATTTT	CASSTGTAKTDTQYF
TRBV29-1	TRBJ1-1	.	13	.	TGCAGCGTAAAGGACAGCGTTAACACTGAAGCTTTCTTT	CSVKDSVNTEAFF
TRBV7-9	TRBJ2-3	.	14	.	TGTGCCAGCAGCCCCCGGGCGGGAACAGATACGCAGTATTTT	CASSPRAGTDTQYF
TRBV7-6	TRBJ2-7	.	14	TRBD2	TGTGCCAGCAAGGAATCTAGCGGGAGCTACGAGCAGTACTTC	CASKESSGSYEQYF
TRBV27	TRBJ2-1	.	15	.	TGTGCCAGCAGTTTTGAGGGGACGGGGTACAATGAGCAGTTCTTC	CASSFEGTGYNEQFF
TRBV6-1	TRBJ2-5	.	13	.	TGTGCCAGCAGTGTGGACTCCAAAGAGACCCAGTACTTC	CASSVDSKETQYF
TRBV30	TRBJ1-5	once	13	.	TGTGCCTGCACGAACGGCAATCAGGCACCCCAGCATTTT	CACTNGNQAPQHF
TRBV30	TRBJ2-3	.	15	TRBD2	TGTGCCTGGATTCGGACTAGCGCTAGCACAGATACGCAGTATTTT	CAWIRTSASTDTQYF
TRBV5-8	TRBJ2-1	.	19	TRBD2	TGTGCCAGCAGCTTTCTGGCTAGCGGGTTAGAGTCCAACTACAATGAGCAGTTCTTC	CASSFLASGLESNYNEQFF
TRBV7-2	TRBJ2-6	.	15	.	TGTGCCAGCAGCTTTACGTCTGCTGGGGCCAACGTCCTGACTTTC	CASSFTSAGANVLTF
TRBV28	TRBJ2-5	.	16	TRBD1	TGTGCCAGCAGTTTAGTCCAGGGGGAGATTCGTGAGACCCAGTACTTC	CASSLVQGEIRETQYF
TRBV28	TRBJ1-1	.	16	.	TGTGCCAGCACCATTCCGACGCGGGGGCTTAACACTGAAGCTTTCTTT	CASTIPTRGLNTEAFF
TRBV6-5	TRBJ2-5	.	14	.	TGTGCCACCTCCACCCTGGACTCTCGGAAGACCCAGTACTTC	CATSTLDSRKTQYF
TRBV11-1	TRBJ1-1	.	16	.	TGTGCCAGCAGCTTAGCCCCGACGGAGGCTAACACTGAAGCTTTCTTT	CASSLAPTEANTEAFF
TRBV4-1	TRBJ2-3	.	16	TRBD2	TGCGCCAGCAGCTCCGGACTAGCGGGAGGGCCAGATACGCAGTATTTT	CASSSGLAGGPDTQYF
TRBV27	TRBJ1-5	.	15	TRBD1	TGTGCCAGCAGCCCCAGGACAGGGGGAAATCAGCCCCAGCATTTT	CASSPRTGGNQPQHF
TRBV6-5	TRBJ2-7	.	15	.	TGTGCCAGCAGTTCGGGGGGCTCATTGGCCTACGAGCAGTACTTC	CASSSGGSLAYEQYF
TRBV18	TRBJ2-7	.	14	.	TGTGCCAGCTCACCATTGCAGGGTGAATACGAGCAGTACTTC	CASSPLQGEYEQYF
TRBV9	TRBJ2-3	.	18	TRBD2	TGTGCCAGCAGCGTAGGCCCAAGGGGACTAGGGCCCACAGATACGCAGTATTTT	CASSVGPRGLGPTDTQYF
TRBV7-2	TRBJ1-2	.	12	.	TGTGCCAGCAGCTTAGACAGGGTTGGCTACACCTTC	CASSLDRVGYTF
TRBV29-1	TRBJ2-1	.	15	.	TGCAGCGTTGAAGAAGACAGCTTTTCCTACAATGAGCAGTTCTTC	CSVEEDSFSYNEQFF
TRBV6-4	TRBJ1-1	.	15	TRBD1	TGTGCCAGCAACGATCAGGGGGCCTTGAACACTGAAGCTTTCTTT	CASNDQGALNTEAFF
TRBV18	TRBJ1-2	.	16	TRBD1	TGTGCCAGCTCACCACTTTCCGGGACAGGGGACTATGGCTACACCTTC	CASSPLSGTGDYGYTF
TRBV6-6	TRBJ1-5	.	14	.	TGTGCCAGCACTCTAGAGGGAGGCATTCAGCCCCAGCATTTT	CASTLEGGIQPQHF
TRBV5-1	TRBJ2-5	.	14	TRBD1	TGCGCCAGCAGCTTTACAGGGGGCGACGAGACCCAGTACTTC	CASSFTGGDETQYF
TRBV25-1	TRBJ2-1	.	15	TRBD2	TGTGCCAGCAGTGAATTAGCGGGAAGGGTAAATGAGCAGTTCTTC	CASSELAGRVNEQFF
TRBV28	TRBJ1-1	.	17	.	TGTGCCAGCAGTTTAAGGGGAACCAGGTGGGAGAACACTGAAGCTTTCTTT	CASSLRGTRWENTEAFF
TRBV4-3	TRBJ2-6	.	18	TRBD1	TGCGCCAGCAGCCAAGACGGGACAGGGAGTTCTGGGGCCAACGTCCTGACTTTC	CASSQDGTGSSGANVLTF
TRBV6-5	TRBJ2-7	.	14	TRBD2	TGTGCCAGCAGTCCCGGGACTAGCGGCTACGAGCAGTACTTC	CASSPGTSGYEQYF
TRBV5-5	TRBJ2-6	.	13	.	TGTGCCAGCAGCTCGACGTGGGCCAACGTCCTGACTTTC	CASSSTWANVLTF
TRBV5-8	TRBJ1-5	.	15	.	TGTGCCAGCAGCTTCGCCCAAATTAGCAATCAGCCCCAGCATTTT	CASSFAQISNQPQHF
TRBV5-6	TRBJ2-6	.	14	.	TGTGCCAGCAGCCCAACAGGTACGGCCAACGTCCTGACTTTC	CASSPTGTANVLTF
TRBV27	TRBJ2-7	.	18	TRBD2	TGTGCCAGCAGTTTAAGGTCGACTAGCAGATATAGCTCCTACGAGCAGTACTTC	CASSLRSTSRYSSYEQYF
TRBV5-4	TRBJ2-1	.	16	TRBD2	TGTGCCAGCAGCCTTGGACTAGCGGGAGTATACAATGAGCAGTTCTTC	CASSLGLAGVYNEQFF
TRBV10-3	TRBJ1-5	.	15	TRBD1	TGTGCCATCAGTGCCACAGGGGGCGGCAATCAGCCCCAGCATTTT	CAISATGGGNQPQHF
TRBV7-6	TRBJ1-2	once	16	.	TGTGCCAGCAGCATCTCAGCGGGCCTAACGCCTTATGGCTACACCTTC	CASSISAGLTPYGYTF
TRBV5-1	TRBJ2-3	.	14	.	TGCGCCAGCAGCCTCTTGGGATGGCCAGATACGCAGTATTTT	CASSLLGWPDTQYF
TRBV7-2	TRBJ2-5	.	12	.	TGTGCCAGCAGCTTTGTGCTGGCGACCCAGTACTTC	CASSFVLATQYF
TRBV5-1	TRBJ2-7	.	15	TRBD2	TGCGCCAGCAGCTCCGGGACTAGCGGGTCCTACGAGCAGTACTTC	CASSSGTSGSYEQYF
TRBV4-3	TRBJ2-3	few	14	.	TGCGCCAGCAGCCAAGAGATTAGCACAGATACGCAGTATTTT	CASSQEISTDTQYF
TRBV6-1	TRBJ2-3	.	13	.	TGTGCCAGCAGAATCGGGAGTGCAGATACGCAGTATTTT	CASRIGSADTQYF
TRBV19	TRBJ1-5	.	17	TRBD1	TGTGCCAGTACTATAGGACAGGGGGCTCGAAGCAATCAGCCCCAGCATTTT	CASTIGQGARSNQPQHF
TRBV29-1	TRBJ1-4	once	12	.	TGCAGCGCGGGTTTAACTAATGAAAAACTGTTTTTT	CSAGLTNEKLFF
TRBV7-9	TRBJ2-1	.	17	TRBD2	TGTGCCAGCAGCTCTGGTGGACTAGCGGGAACCTACAATGAGCAGTTCTTC	CASSSGGLAGTYNEQFF
TRBV10-2	TRBJ2-7	.	13	.	TGCGCCAGCAGTGTTCCCCCCCCCGTCGAGCAGTACTTC	CASSVPPPVEQYF
TRBV6-5	TRBJ2-3	.	15	TRBD2	TGTGCCAGCAGTTACATAGCGGGAGTACCATATACGCAGTATTTT	CASSYIAGVPYTQYF
TRBV29-1	TRBJ2-5	.	13	.	TGCAGCGGAGGGTTGGGATCAATGGAGACCCAGTACTTC	CSGGLGSMETQYF